What follows are 3 T cell receptor beta chains derived from one specimen sequenced in a study of breast tumors, draining lymph nodes, adjacent tissues. TCRdb independently ran MiXCR on the multiplex PCR reads; one entry per CDR3 protein. The table includes approximately 180,000 distinct CDR3 sequences, about 30% detected once. Axillary draining lymph nodes of breast cancer patients supplied the node samples. The material sequenced was axillary lymph node tissue. Source of these receptors: a female donor with breast cancer. Some clones in this sample may be carry-over from other donors' samples.

This clonotype has ten or more counts. The chain joins TRBV19 to TRBJ2-7; TRBD2 matches 7 bases. Trimming at V came to 7 bases and at J to 3 bases, leaving 12 bases not matched to a gene. Germline lookup yields CDR1 LNHDA and CDR2 SQIVND (reference sequence). This CDR3 spans 15 amino acids. CDR3 DNA: TGTGCCAGTAATTCGGCAGGAGCGGGAAACTACGAGCAGTACTTC. This gives the protein CASNSAGAGNYEQYF. The full variable domain, with the rest looked up from reference TRBV19 and TRBJ2-7, is DGGITQSPKYLFRKEGQNVTLSCEQNLNHDAMYWYRQDPGQGLRLIYYSQIVNDFQKGDIAEGYSVSREKKESFPLTVTSAQKNPTAFYLCASNSAGAGNYEQYFGPGTRLTVT.

Ten or more counts support this clonotype. The chain joins TRBV20-1 to TRBJ1-2, with D possibly TRBD1 on 6 matching bases. Deletions cut 2 bases from V and 0 bases from J, with 16 bases between. Germline values: CDR1 DFQATT, CDR2 SNEGSKA (reference sequence). CDR3 length: 16 amino acids. CDR3 residues: CSARNRVITPNYGYTF. Written as DNA, the CDR3 is TGCAGTGCTAGAAACAGGGTGATAACTCCTAACTATGGCTACACCTTC.

This rearrangement joins TRBV4-1 to TRBJ1-3; D remains ambiguous. V gave up 0 bases and J gave up 0 bases, with 6 bases separating them. The CDR3 runs 15 residues. The germline CDR1 and CDR2 sequences are MGHRA and YSYEKL. The CDR3 loop reads CASSQEGNSGNTIYF. In nucleotides, the CDR3 is TGCGCCAGCAGCCAAGAGGGTAACTCTGGAAACACCATATATTTT.